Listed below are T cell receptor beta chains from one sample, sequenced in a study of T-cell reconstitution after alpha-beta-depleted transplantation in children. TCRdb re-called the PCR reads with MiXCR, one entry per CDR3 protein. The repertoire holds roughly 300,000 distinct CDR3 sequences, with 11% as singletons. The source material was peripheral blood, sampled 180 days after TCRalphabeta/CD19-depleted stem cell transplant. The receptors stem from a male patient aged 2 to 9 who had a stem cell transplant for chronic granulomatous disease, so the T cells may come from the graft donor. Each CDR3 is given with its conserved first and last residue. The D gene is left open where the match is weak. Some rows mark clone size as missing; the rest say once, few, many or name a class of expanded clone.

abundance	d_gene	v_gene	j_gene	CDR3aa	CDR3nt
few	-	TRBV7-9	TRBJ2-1	CASSIRGSPNNEQFF	TGTGCCAGCAGCATCCGGGGGTCGCCTAACAATGAGCAGTTCTTC
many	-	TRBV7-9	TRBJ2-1	CASSLGGLDEQFF	TGTGCCAGCAGCTTAGGGGGGTTGGATGAGCAGTTCTTC
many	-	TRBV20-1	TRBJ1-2	CSGPGVRYGYTF	TGCAGTGGCCCCGGGGTTCGGTATGGCTACACCTTC
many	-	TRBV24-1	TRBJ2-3	CATSDPRFIAASTDTQYF	TGTGCCACCAGTGATCCGAGATTTATAGCGGCTAGCACAGATACGCAGTATTTT
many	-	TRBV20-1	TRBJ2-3	CSARFADTQYF	TGCAGTGCTCGGTTCGCAGATACGCAGTATTTT
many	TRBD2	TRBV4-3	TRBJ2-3	CASSQDPSGGITDTQYF	TGCGCCAGCAGCCAAGACCCGAGCGGGGGGATCACAGATACGCAGTATTTT
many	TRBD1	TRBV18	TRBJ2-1	CASSPNTGVIYNEQFF	TGTGCCAGCTCACCTAATACAGGGGTCATCTACAATGAGCAGTTCTTC
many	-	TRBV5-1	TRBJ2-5	CASSFGGAQETQYF	TGCGCCAGCAGTTTCGGGGGAGCCCAAGAGACCCAGTACTTC
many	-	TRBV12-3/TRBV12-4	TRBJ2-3	CASRRDEDTQYF	TGTGCCAGCAGAAGGGACGAAGATACGCAGTATTTT
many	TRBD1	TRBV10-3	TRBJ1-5	CAISATGGRQPQHF	TGTGCCATCAGTGCCACAGGGGGCCGGCAGCCCCAGCATTTT
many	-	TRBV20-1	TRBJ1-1	CSARPPGGNTEAFF	TGCAGTGCTAGGCCCCCTGGGGGGAACACTGAAGCTTTCTTT
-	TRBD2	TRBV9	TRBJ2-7	CASSRPPLAGYLLSYEQYF	TGTGCCAGCAGCCGGCCACCACTAGCGGGATACCTCCTTTCCTACGAGCAGTACTTC
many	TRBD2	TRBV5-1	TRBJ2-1	CASSLAKTSGRNEQFF	TGCGCCAGCAGCTTGGCCAAAACTAGCGGGAGGAATGAGCAGTTCTTC
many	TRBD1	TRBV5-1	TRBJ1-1	CASSLLAGGGYTEAFF	TGCGCCAGCAGCTTATTGGCAGGGGGCGGGTATACTGAAGCTTTCTTT
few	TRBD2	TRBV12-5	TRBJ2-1	CASGLDARLAYYNEQFF	TGTGCTAGTGGTTTGGACGCTCGACTAGCCTACTACAATGAGCAGTTCTTC
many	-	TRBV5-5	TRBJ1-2	CASSPTAYGYTF	TGTGCCAGCAGCCCGACCGCCTATGGCTACACCTTC
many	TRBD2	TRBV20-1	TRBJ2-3	CSTSGGTDTQYF	TGCTCGACTAGCGGGGGCACAGATACGCAGTATTTT
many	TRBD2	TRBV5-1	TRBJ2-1	CASSLTSGNSYNEQFF	TGCGCCAGCAGCTTGACTAGCGGGAACTCCTACAATGAGCAGTTCTTC
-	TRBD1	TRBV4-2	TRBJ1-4	CASSPHRGREEKLFF	TGTGCCAGCAGCCCCCACAGGGGGCGAGAGGAAAAACTGTTTTTT
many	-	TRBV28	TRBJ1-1	CASTLNTEAFF	TGTGCCAGCACCCTGAACACTGAAGCTTTCTTT
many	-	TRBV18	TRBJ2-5	CASSDRLQETQYF	TGTGCCAGCTCAGATCGACTCCAAGAGACCCAGTACTTC
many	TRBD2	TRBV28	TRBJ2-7	CASSPSASGSYEQYF	TGTGCCAGCAGTCCCTCCGCTAGCGGGAGCTACGAGCAGTACTTC
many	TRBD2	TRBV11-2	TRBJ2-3	CASSPTLFLSGGGDTQYF	TGTGCCAGCAGCCCAACCCTCTTTCTTAGCGGGGGGGGAGATACGCAGTATTTT
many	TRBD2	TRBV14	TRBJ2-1	CASSQQTLAGGVNEQFF	TGTGCCAGCAGCCAACAGACACTAGCGGGAGGGGTGAATGAGCAGTTCTTC
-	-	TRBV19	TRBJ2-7	CASSINYMSYEQYF	TGTGCCAGTAGTATCAATTACATGTCCTACGAGCAGTACTTC
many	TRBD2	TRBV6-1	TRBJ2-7	CASSPWLAGSYEQYF	TGTGCCAGCAGCCCGTGGTTAGCGGGGAGCTACGAGCAGTACTTC
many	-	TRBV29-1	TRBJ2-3	CSVIWPEGAADTDTQYF	TGCAGCGTTATATGGCCCGAGGGCGCCGCGGACACAGATACGCAGTATTTT
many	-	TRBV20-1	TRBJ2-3	CSAQGGRGTDTQYF	TGCAGTGCTCAGGGGGGGAGAGGAACAGATACGCAGTATTTT
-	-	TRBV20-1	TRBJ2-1	CSALGIEQFF	TGCAGTGCCTTGGGGATTGAGCAGTTCTTC
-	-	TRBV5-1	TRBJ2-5	CASSTSDPNGETQCF	TGCGCCAGCAGCACGTCAGACCCTAATGGGGAGACCCAGTGCTTC
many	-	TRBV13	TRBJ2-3	CASSQKRKISSTDTQYF	TGTGCCAGCAGCCAAAAGAGGAAGATTTCTAGCACAGATACGCAGTATTTT
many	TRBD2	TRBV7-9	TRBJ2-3	CASSLGASGGSTDTQYF	TGTGCCAGCAGCTTAGGTGCTAGCGGGGGAAGCACAGATACGCAGTATTTT
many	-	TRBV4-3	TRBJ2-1	CASSQDLPDYNEQFF	TGCGCCAGCAGCCAAGATTTGCCCGATTACAATGAGCAGTTCTTC
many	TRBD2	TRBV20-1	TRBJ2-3	CSARALIGGAGGPDTQYF	TGCAGTGCTAGAGCTCTGATCGGAGGAGCGGGAGGGCCGGATACGCAGTATTTT
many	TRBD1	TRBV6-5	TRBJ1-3	CASSYLTTGGAGNTIYF	TGTGCCAGCAGTTACTTGACGACAGGGGGCGCTGGAAACACCATATATTTT
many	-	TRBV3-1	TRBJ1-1	CASSPGQNTEAFF	TGTGCCAGCAGCCCAGGACAGAACACTGAAGCTTTCTTT
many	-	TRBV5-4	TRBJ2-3	CASSSDNFLPAYTQYF	TGTGCCAGCAGCTCGGACAACTTCTTACCGGCATATACGCAGTATTTT
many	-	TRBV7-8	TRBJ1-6	CASSLVMGNSPLHF	TGTGCCAGCAGCTTAGTTATGGGGAATTCACCCCTCCACTTT
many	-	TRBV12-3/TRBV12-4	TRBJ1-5	CASRATGNQPQHF	TGTGCCAGCAGGGCGACAGGCAATCAGCCCCAGCATTTT
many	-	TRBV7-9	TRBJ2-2	CASSLVGLTGELFF	TGTGCCAGCAGCTTAGTTGGGCTCACCGGGGAGCTGTTTTTT
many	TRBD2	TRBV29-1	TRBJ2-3	CSVRTSGRADTQYF	TGCAGCGTCAGGACTAGCGGGAGAGCAGATACGCAGTATTTT
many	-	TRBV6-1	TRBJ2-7	CASSEVSNQSYEQYF	TGTGCCAGCAGTGAAGTATCCAACCAGTCCTACGAGCAGTACTTC
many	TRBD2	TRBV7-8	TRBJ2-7	CASSFVPRTSGRPFYEQYF	TGTGCCAGCAGCTTCGTACCCCGGACTAGCGGGAGGCCTTTCTACGAGCAGTACTTC
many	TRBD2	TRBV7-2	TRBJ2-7	CASSSSSGGYEQYF	TGTGCCAGCAGCTCGTCTAGCGGGGGCTACGAGCAGTACTTC
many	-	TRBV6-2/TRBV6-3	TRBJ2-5	CASSYSGRLGTQYF	TGTGCCAGCAGTTACTCAGGCCGGCTAGGGACCCAGTACTTC